The sequence of this T cell receptor beta chain was determined in a study of T cell responses to AZD1222 COVID-19 vaccine. Some clones are missing from TCRdb's copy, which holds only in-frame ones; the method was immunoSEQ multiplex PCR. The sample records 25,000 to 30,000 clones, roughly 89% being singletons. The clonotype comes from an adult in good health. The source was peripheral blood, collected on day 0 of AZD1222 vaccination.

CDR3: CASMGGVMDIQYF. Written as DNA, the CDR3 is TGTGCCAGCATGGGGGGGGTTATGGACATTCAGTACTTC. This chain uses TRBV28 with TRBJ2-4, with 7 bases fitting TRBD2. Germline loops: CDR1 MDHEN, CDR2 SYDVKM. This CDR3 region has 13 residues. Unmatched junction bases numbered 8, after V lost 7 bases and J lost 8 bases. Looking up the rest from reference TRBV28 and TRBJ2-4 gives the full variable domain: DVKVTQSSRYLVKRTGEKVFLECVQDMDHENMFWYRQDPGLGLRLIYFSYDVKMKEKGDIPEGYSVSREKKERFSLILESASTNQTSMYLCASMGGVMDIQYFGAGTRLSVL.